The clone carrying this TCR beta chain was counted between two and nine times. Its antigen is undetermined. The CDR3 is made up of 15 amino acids. Germline V gene sequence: CDR1 KGHSH, CDR2 LQKENI. Trimming took off 3 bases at V and 4 bases at J, with 15 bases between the two ends. This entry is derived from a study of Graves' ophthalmopathy and Graves' hyperthyroidism. Study-level findings and limits: Among expanded thyroid clonotypes above 0.001 frequency, most also occurred in blood. Ophthalmopathy progression prediction by the model yielded a sensitivity of roughly 67% and a specificity of roughly 74%.

What supplied the PBMCs was roughly 10 ml of fresh peripheral blood. Researchers took RNA transcripts and amplified TCR beta CDR3 regions from them. The workflow started with a first-round RT-PCR run with HTBI primers and then moved on to a second-round multiplex PCR. TCRdb reprocessed the multiplex PCR reads via MiXCR and lists one record per CDR3 protein. In the table there are roughly 300,000 distinct CDR3 sequences, 15% to 20% of which are singletons. Sequenced sample: peripheral blood. The sequence was collected from an adult man with Graves' ophthalmopathy. The chain has TRBV18 and TRBJ1-2; unclear D gene. As DNA, the CDR3 is TGTGCCAGCTCACCTCTGACGGAGGGCGGCTATGGCTACACCTTC. This sequence encodes CASSPLTEGGYGYTF.